The TCR beta chain under discussion was sequenced for a study of T cells in Graves' hyperthyroidism and ophthalmopathy (dated by TCRdb to about 2019). Broadly, across the study: Peripheral blood was sampled at the time of initial diagnosis, prior to any treatment. To identify TCR V-J signatures that set the groups apart, the researchers used a discovery cohort of approximately 98 patients, made up of about 44 with Graves' ophthalmopathy and about 60 with stable Graves' hyperthyroidism. Prospective prediction of ophthalmopathy was tested in an independent validation cohort consisting of 18 to 20 hyperthyroidism patients and approximately 16 patients who later progressed to ophthalmopathy. The roughly 94 discovery patients were randomly split 7:3 into training and test sets. In six Graves' hyperthyroidism patients, the study also compared T-cell repertoires from thyroid tissue with T-cell repertoires from blood. Following sampling, methimazole starting at 30 mg daily was given to hyperthyroidism patients, and high-dose intravenous methylprednisolone was given to ophthalmopathy patients. According to the paper, TCR Vbeta CDR3 sequencing was carried out on about 140 peripheral blood samples, which came from about 45 ophthalmopathy, around 74 hyperthyroidism and approximately 17 progressor patients.

The CDR1 and CDR2 encoded by the germline V gene (reference sequence) are MNHEY and SMNVEV. A distance of 11 bases separates the germline ends of V and J, which lose 5 bases and 3 bases respectively. The CDR3 starts with the cysteine, ends with the phenylalanine, and has 15 residues. Only the CDR3 region is kept as DNA, spanning 45 bases read in frame from base 1. As regards this clonotype: Which antigen it targets is not known. No base quality values were provided; no much bigger clone lies one nucleotide off.

Study-wide conclusions, independent of this receptor: In cross-validation, a model built on a 13 V-J signature told ophthalmopathy apart from stable hyperthyroidism with approximately 90% sensitivity and about 81% specificity, and in testing the same model reached 80%/75%. Most expanded thyroid clonotypes (frequency above 0.001) were also detected in blood, a finding suggesting that blood repertoires may reflect thyroid immune responses. In validation, the model predicted progression to ophthalmopathy a median of about 5.9 months before onset, with roughly 70% sensitivity and 72.22% specificity. Sample size was not statistically predetermined, and blinding of investigators to group allocation was not performed.

Ophthalmopathy patients had moderately to severely active disease, with a Clinical Activity Score of 3 or more, a NOSPECS grade of 4 or more, and a disease duration of less than 3 months. Any patient with an uncontrolled infection, another autoimmune disease, pregnancy or lactation was excluded. Clinical symptoms, serum thyroxine and TRAb, thyroid ultrasound, and orbital computed tomography formed the basis for the diagnoses. PBMCs were isolated from approximately 10 ml of fresh peripheral blood by Ficoll-Paque density gradient centrifugation. Total RNA was extracted using Trizol reagent, and RNA quality was assessed on an Agilent 2100 Bioanalyzer. Amplification of TCR beta CDR3 regions was carried out from RNA transcripts. A first-round RT-PCR of the TCR CDR3 used the HTBI primer set with the Qiagen OneStep RT-PCR kit. The libraries were constructed in a second round of multiplex PCR and then size-selected and purified. Paired-end sequencing of the libraries was performed with 100 bp reads on an Illumina HiSeq2000. Per the original workflow: SOAPnuke was used to process the raw data, throwing out any read that contained adapters or uncalled bases, had a mean Phred below 15, or lacked an exact constant-primer or identifier match. High-quality paired reads were merged with COPE v1.2.5, and unique nucleotide sequences were defined as clonotypes. MiTCR v1.1 was used to align clonotypes to the IMGT TRBV, TRBD and TRBJ reference segments. The analysis included only V-J combinations with a frequency above 0.0001, which together covered about 99% of the repertoires. A TCS score was defined as the ratio of F50 (clonal expansion) to E x V (chaos), with BLOSUM62-based TCRdist applied between CDR3 peptides within each V-J. Welch's t-statistics and random forest reduced around 550 V-J features to about 13, which were used in a naive Bayes classifier (R e1071). The raw public data were reprocessed by TCRdb itself: fastp quality trimming at Q25, MiXCR clonotype calling, in-frame beta chains only. One record per CDR3 amino acid sequence lists the most common genes and DNA. The V and J calls, along with clone size, are taken from TCRdb and not from the paper's own processing. The sample contains over 500,000 distinct CDR3 sequences, more than 15% of them found a single time. The ten largest clonotypes hold approximately 32% of the sample.

The sample was blood. The TCR sequence derives from a woman aged 30 to 39 with Graves' ophthalmopathy. This sequence uses TRBV27 and TRBJ2-6; the D gene lacks a confident call. Here is the DNA: TGTGCCAGCAGTCCATACCGAGGTGGGGCCAACGTCCTGACTTTC. It encodes CASSPYRGGANVLTF. Full variable domain (CDR3 extended with the reference TRBV27 and TRBJ2-6 proteins): EAQVTQNPRYLITVTGKKLTVTCSQNMNHEYMSWYRQDPGLGLRQIYYSMNVEVTDKGDVPEGYKVSRKEKRNFPLILESPSPNQTSLYFCASSPYRGGANVLTFGAGSRLTVL.